This entry lists 14 T cell receptor beta chains sequenced from one sample in a study of cytomegalovirus exposure and HLA in healthy donors. 13 Jbeta primers and 60 Vbeta primers were used for the PCR. Using immunoSEQ multiplex PCR, the repertoire was profiled, and TCRdb retains in-frame clones only, with some absent. Of roughly 190,000 clones in the sample, 70% to 80% are singletons; the top ten hold more than 2%. Sequenced material: PBMCs. The receptors derive from a woman aged 30 to 39 in good health and CMV-seropositive.

The chain uses TRBV4-1 and TRBJ2-2; 9 bases line up with TRBD2. Germline lookup yields CDR1 MGHRA and CDR2 YSYEKL. This CDR3 comprises 16 residues. J gave up 7 bases and V 0 bases, and 6 bases lay outside the gene matches. The CDR3 coding sequence is TGCGCCAGCAGCCAAGAGCGGGAGGGCCTCGGCGGGGAGCTGTTTTTT. This codes for CASSQEREGLGGELFF.

V gene TRBV29-1 combines with J gene TRBJ2-5; weak D call: TRBD1 (6 bases). The CDR3 extends over 14 amino acids. The V gene's germline CDR1 is SQVTM and CDR2 ANQGSEA. V was clipped by 6 bases and J by 0 bases, with 14 bases between them. CDR3: CSVDFRDNQETQYF. The CDR3 region has the DNA TGCAGCGTCGATTTCCGGGACAACCAAGAGACCCAGTACTTC.

The chain carries TRBV9 and TRBJ2-7; the match to TRBD2 covers 11 bases. The germline gives CDR1 SGDLS, CDR2 YYNGEE. The CDR3 runs 19 residues. The V and J ends lost 4 bases and 0 bases, in that order; junction bases with no gene match: 15. CDR3 sequence reads: CASSPAKDSGRANSYEQYF. In DNA form, the CDR3 reads TGTGCCAGCAGCCCGGCCAAGGATAGCGGGAGGGCGAACTCCTACGAGCAGTACTTC.

The genes are TRBV7-2 and TRBJ1-3, with D hard to call. Trimming removed 3 bases from V and 4 bases from J, with 10 bases in between. CDR3 length equals 14 residues. Germline-derived CDR1 and CDR2 are SGHTA and FQGNSA. This CDR3 is CASSFDKSGNTIYF. In DNA, the CDR3 is TGTGCCAGCAGCTTCGACAAGTCAGGAAACACCATATATTTT.

The chain has TRBV5-4 and TRBJ1-6; no definite D call. V was cut by 0 bases and J by 1 base, with 5 bases left in between. The CDR3 covers 15 residues. CDR1 SGHNT and CDR2 YYREEE come from the germline V gene (reference sequence). The CDR3 sequence is CASSLAGSYNSPLHF. For the CDR3, the DNA is TGTGCCAGCAGCTTGGCGGGATCCTATAATTCACCCCTCCACTTT.

The CDR3 coding sequence is TGCGCCAGCAGCTTGGGGACAGCCAACGTCCTGACTTTC. This encodes CASSLGTANVLTF. The chain couples TRBV5-1 to TRBJ2-6; D is possibly TRBD1 (5 bases). The CDR3 totals 13 residues. The V end was cut by 0 bases, the J end by 7 bases, with 5 bases between. The germline CDR1 and CDR2 sequences are SGHRS and YFSETQ.

This chain uses TRBV28 with TRBJ1-4; 10 bases fit TRBD1. With 5 bases clipped from V and 11 bases from J, the junction kept 20 bases outside the gene matches. The CDR3 length is 18 residues. The germline V gene encodes CDR1 MDHEN and CDR2 SYDVKM. The CDR3 here is CASSTPVPGQGIFGKLFF. CDR3 nucleotides: TGTGCCAGCAGTACCCCGGTTCCGGGACAGGGGATCTTTGGGAAACTGTTTTTT. Looking up the rest from reference TRBV28 and TRBJ1-4 gives the full variable domain: DVKVTQSSRYLVKRTGEKVFLECVQDMDHENMFWYRQDPGLGLRLIYFSYDVKMKEKGDIPEGYSVSREKKERFSLILESASTNQTSMYLCASSTPVPGQGIFGKLFFGSGTQLSVL.

The V and J genes are TRBV27 and TRBJ2-7, with TRBD2 identical over 7 bases. CDR1 and CDR2 from the germline V gene are MNHEY and SMNVEV (reference sequence). The CDR3 is 12 amino acids. Trimming at V came to 3 bases and at J to 6 bases, leaving 2 bases not matched to a gene. CDR3 coding DNA: TGTGCCAGCAGTTTTCCGGGGGGCGAGCAGTACTTC. It encodes CASSFPGGEQYF.

This clone has just one count. This chain links TRBV5-1 with TRBJ2-7, with D unresolved. V lost 2 bases and J 0 bases, leaving 6 bases between the germline ends. Per the germline V gene, CDR1 is SGHRS and CDR2 is YFSETQ. There are 13 residues in the CDR3. CDR3 coding DNA: TGCGCCAGCAGCTTTCCTAGCTCCTACGAGCAGTACTTC. It is translated as CASSFPSSYEQYF.

The V call is TRBV28, the J call TRBJ2-5, with D uncertain. Trimming removed 6 bases from V and 5 bases from J, with 10 bases in between. The CDR3 length is 12 residues. The germline V gene has CDR1 MDHEN and CDR2 SYDVKM. The CDR3 reads CASSSLGETQYF. CDR3 in DNA: TGTGCCAGCAGCTCCCTCGGGGAGACCCAGTACTTC. Filled out from reference TRBV28 and TRBJ2-5, the complete variable domain reads DVKVTQSSRYLVKRTGEKVFLECVQDMDHENMFWYRQDPGLGLRLIYFSYDVKMKEKGDIPEGYSVSREKKERFSLILESASTNQTSMYLCASSSLGETQYFGPGTRLLVL.

The chain has TRBV27 and TRBJ1-5; TRBD1 aligns across 8 bases. Germline CDR1 reads MNHEY; CDR2 reads SMNVEV (reference sequence). J was trimmed by 3 bases and V by 5 bases; bases with no gene match: 6. The CDR3 is 15 amino acids. The DNA of the CDR3 is TGTGCCAGCAGTATAAAGGGACAGGACAATCAGCCCCAGCATTTT. Its protein product is CASSIKGQDNQPQHF.

Comment on this clone: The germline gene is not matched at one end of the junction; a read error may be the cause. V usage is TRBV2 and J usage is TRBJ2-6; the D gene is possibly TRBD2 (6 bases). Germline V CDR1 and CDR2: SNHLY, FYNNEI. CDR3 length equals 14 residues. CDR3 DNA: TGTGCCGGCAGACCCTATGAGGGGAGGACCGTCCTGACTTTC. It is translated as CAGRPYEGRTVLTF.

To note about this clone: The same CDR3 is also encoded by other DNA sequences in this sample. V and J are TRBV15 and TRBJ1-2; maybe TRBD1 (6 bases). The germline V gene encodes CDR1 LNHNV and CDR2 YYDKDF (reference sequence). The CDR3 length is 15 residues. V was trimmed by 0 bases and J by 4 bases, leaving 12 bases between them. CDR3 residues: CATSREIGQSYGYTF. The CDR3 nucleotides read TGTGCCACCAGCAGAGAGATAGGACAGAGCTATGGCTACACCTTC. Full variable domain (missing parts from reference TRBV15 and TRBJ1-2): DAMVIQNPRYQVTQFGKPVTLSCSQTLNHNVMYWYQQKSSQAPKLLFHYYDKDFNNEADTPDNFQSRRPNTSFCFLDIRSPGLGDTAMYLCATSREIGQSYGYTFGSGTRLTVV.

The chain joins TRBV6-5 to TRBJ1-5; D remains unclear. Germline lookup yields CDR1 MNHEY and CDR2 SVGAGI. Between the trimmed V and J ends, which lost 6 bases and 7 bases, there was a span of 10 bases. The CDR3 spans 12 residues. CDR3 in amino acids: CASRSVGQPQHF. DNA of the CDR3: TGTGCCAGCAGATCAGTGGGCCAGCCCCAGCATTTT.